This TCR beta chain came from a study of blood T cell repertoires in COVID-19. Study-level background: Spain, Italy and the United States supplied samples that represented acute and convalescent COVID-19. T cells, B-cell-depleted T cells, or PBMCs provided the cDNA or gDNA that served as material.

Trimming removed 3 bases at V and 4 bases at J, with 12 bases between. This CDR3 region has 14 residues. Germline V gene sequence: CDR1 LGHDT, CDR2 YNNKEL (reference sequence). Authors' methods: Nucleated cell number was recorded as an estimate derived from reference gene primer amplification. Sequencing was performed with immunoSEQ multiplex PCR; in TCRdb, only in-frame clones are kept and a portion is missing. V and J calls and clone size are given by that table; D and trimming were obtained from the DNA. The sample lists some 320,000 clones; around 89% were seen once. Sequencing input: peripheral blood. This clonotype was sampled from a woman in her 30s who had recovered from COVID-19. This chain connects TRBV3-1 (or the pseudogene TRBV3-2) to TRBJ1-2, with D hard to call. In DNA, the CDR3 is TGTGCCAGCAGCCAGTTGGGCAGGTTCTATGGCTACACCTTC. Translated, it gives CASSQLGRFYGYTF.